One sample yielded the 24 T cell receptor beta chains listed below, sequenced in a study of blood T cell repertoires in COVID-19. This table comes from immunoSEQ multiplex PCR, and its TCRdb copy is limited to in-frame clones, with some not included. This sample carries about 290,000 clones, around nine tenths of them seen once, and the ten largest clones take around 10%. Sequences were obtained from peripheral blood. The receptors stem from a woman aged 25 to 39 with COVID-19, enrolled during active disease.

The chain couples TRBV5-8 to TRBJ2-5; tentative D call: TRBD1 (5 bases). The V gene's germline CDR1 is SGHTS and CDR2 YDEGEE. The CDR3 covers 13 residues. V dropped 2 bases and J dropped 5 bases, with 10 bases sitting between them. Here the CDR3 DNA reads TGTGCCAGCAGCTTAGGGGTTCGGGAGACCCAGTACTTC. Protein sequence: CASSLGVRETQYF.

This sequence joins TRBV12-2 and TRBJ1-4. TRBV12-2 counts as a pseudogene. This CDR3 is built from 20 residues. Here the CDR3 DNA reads TGTGCAAGTCGCTTAGCGTGTAGCACCAACTACCCCGCAACTAATGAAAAACTGTTTTTT. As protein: CASRLACSTNYPATNEKLFF.

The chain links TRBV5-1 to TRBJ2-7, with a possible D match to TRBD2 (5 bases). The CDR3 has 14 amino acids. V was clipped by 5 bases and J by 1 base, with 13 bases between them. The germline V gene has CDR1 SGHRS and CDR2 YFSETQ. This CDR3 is CASSLSRGSYEQYF. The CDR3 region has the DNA TGCGCCAGCAGTCTCTCCCGGGGTTCCTACGAGCAGTACTTC.

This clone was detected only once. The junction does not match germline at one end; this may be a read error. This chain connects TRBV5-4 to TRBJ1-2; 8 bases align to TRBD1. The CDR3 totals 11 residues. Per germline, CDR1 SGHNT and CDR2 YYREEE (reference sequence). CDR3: CASSRTHRGNF. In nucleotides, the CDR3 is TGTGCCAGCAGCCGGACTCACAGGGGGAACTTC. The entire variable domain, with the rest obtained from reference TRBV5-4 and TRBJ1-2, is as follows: ETGVTQSPTHLIKTRGQQVTLRCSSQSGHNTVSWYQQALGQGPQFIFQYYREEENGRGNFPPRFSGLQFPNYSSELNVNALELDDSALYLCASSRTHRGNFGSGTRLTVV.

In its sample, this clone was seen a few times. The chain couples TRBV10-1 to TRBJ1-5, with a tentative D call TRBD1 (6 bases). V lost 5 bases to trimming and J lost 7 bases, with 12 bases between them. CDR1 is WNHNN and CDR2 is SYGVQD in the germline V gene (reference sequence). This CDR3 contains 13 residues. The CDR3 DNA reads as TGCGCCAGCAGTAAACAGGGAGCCCAGCCCCAGCATTTT. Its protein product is CASSKQGAQPQHF.

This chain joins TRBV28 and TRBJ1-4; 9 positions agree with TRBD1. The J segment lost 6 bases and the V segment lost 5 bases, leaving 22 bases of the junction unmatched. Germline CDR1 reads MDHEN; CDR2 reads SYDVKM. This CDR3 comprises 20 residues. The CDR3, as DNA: TGTGCCAGCAGTCCTTCACCGGGACAGGGTAGGACTCTTGGGGATGAAAAACTGTTTTTT. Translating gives CASSPSPGQGRTLGDEKLFF.

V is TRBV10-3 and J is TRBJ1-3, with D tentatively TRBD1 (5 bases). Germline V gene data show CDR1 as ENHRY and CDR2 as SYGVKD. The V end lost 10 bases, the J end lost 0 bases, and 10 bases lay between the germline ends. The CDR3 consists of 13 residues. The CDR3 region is CATTGGSGNTIYF. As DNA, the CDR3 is TGTGCCACCACGGGGGGCTCTGGAAACACCATATATTTT.

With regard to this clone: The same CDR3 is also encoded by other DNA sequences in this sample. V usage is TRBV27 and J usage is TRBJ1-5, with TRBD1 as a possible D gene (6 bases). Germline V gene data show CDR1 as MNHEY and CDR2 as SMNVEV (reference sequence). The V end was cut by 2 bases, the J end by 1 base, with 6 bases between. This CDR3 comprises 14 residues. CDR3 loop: CASSLGGSNQPQHF. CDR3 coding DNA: TGTGCCAGCAGTTTAGGGGGCAGCAATCAGCCCCAGCATTTT.

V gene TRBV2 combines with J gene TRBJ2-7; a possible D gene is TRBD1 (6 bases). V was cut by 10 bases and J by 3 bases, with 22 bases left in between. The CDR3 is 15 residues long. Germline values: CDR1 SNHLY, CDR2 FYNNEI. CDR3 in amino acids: CAILRARAGDYEQYF. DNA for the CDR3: TGTGCCATATTGAGGGCCAGGGCAGGGGACTACGAGCAGTACTTC.

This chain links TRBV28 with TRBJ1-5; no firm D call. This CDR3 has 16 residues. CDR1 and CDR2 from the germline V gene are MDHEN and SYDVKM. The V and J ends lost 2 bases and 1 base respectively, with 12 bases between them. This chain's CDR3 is CASSLGGYGSNQPQHF. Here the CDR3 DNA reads TGTGCCAGCAGTTTAGGAGGGTACGGGAGCAATCAGCCCCAGCATTTT.

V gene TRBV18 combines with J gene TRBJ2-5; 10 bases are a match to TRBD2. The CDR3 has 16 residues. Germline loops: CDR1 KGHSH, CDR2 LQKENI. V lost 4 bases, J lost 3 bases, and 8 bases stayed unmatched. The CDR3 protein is CASSLLHLAGEETQYF. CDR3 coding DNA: TGTGCCAGCTCACTTCTCCACCTAGCGGGGGAAGAGACCCAGTACTTC.

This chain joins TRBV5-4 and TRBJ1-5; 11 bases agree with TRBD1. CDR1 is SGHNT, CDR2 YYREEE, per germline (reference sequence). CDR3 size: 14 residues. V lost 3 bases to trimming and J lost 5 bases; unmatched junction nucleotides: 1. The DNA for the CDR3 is TGTGCCAGCAGCTCGGGACAGGGGGATCAGCCCCAGCATTTT. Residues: CASSSGQGDQPQHF.

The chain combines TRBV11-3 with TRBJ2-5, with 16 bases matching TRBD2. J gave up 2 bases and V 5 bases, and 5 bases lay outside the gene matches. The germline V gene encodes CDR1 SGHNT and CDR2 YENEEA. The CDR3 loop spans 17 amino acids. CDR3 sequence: CASSPGTSGGDQETQYF. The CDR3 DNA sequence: TGTGCCAGCAGCCCCGGGACTAGCGGGGGGGATCAAGAGACCCAGTACTTC. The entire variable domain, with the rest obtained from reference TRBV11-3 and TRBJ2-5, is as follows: EAGVVQSPRYKIIEKKQPVAFWCNPISGHNTLYWYLQNLGQGPELLIRYENEEAVDDSQLPKDRFSAERLKGVDSTLKIQPAELGDSAVYLCASSPGTSGGDQETQYFGPGTRLLVL.

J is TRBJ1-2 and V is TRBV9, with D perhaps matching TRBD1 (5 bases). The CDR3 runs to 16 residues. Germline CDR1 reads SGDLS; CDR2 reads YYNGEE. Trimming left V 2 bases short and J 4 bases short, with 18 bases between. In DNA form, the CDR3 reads TGTGCCAGCAGCGTCAACATTCAAGGGGTACCCTATGGCTACACCTTC. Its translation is CASSVNIQGVPYGYTF.

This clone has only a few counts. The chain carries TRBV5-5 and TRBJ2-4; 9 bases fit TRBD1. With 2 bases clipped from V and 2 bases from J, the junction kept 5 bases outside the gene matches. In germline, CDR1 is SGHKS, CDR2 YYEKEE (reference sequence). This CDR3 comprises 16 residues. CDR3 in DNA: TGTGCCAGCAGCTTTTGGACAGGGGCTTCCAAAAACATTCAGTACTTC. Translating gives CASSFWTGASKNIQYF.

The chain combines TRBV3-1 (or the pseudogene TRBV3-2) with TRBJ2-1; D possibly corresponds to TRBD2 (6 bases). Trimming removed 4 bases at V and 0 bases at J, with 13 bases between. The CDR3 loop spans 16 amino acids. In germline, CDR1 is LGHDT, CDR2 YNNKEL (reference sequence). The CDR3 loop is CASSRVGGTSYNEQFF. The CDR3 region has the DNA TGTGCCAGCAGCCGCGTGGGCGGGACCTCCTACAATGAGCAGTTCTTC.

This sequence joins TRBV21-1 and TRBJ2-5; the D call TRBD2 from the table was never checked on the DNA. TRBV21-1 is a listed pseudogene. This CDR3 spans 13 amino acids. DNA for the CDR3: TGTGCCAGCAGCAAAGAGCCGCGAGAGACCCAGTACTTC. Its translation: CASSKEPRETQYF.

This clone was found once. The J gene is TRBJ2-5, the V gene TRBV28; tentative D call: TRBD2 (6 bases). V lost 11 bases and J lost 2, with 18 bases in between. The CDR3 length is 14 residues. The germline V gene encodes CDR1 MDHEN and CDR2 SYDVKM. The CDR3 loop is CAVRDGGLQETQYF. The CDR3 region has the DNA TGTGCCGTACGGGATGGGGGGTTACAAGAGACCCAGTACTTC.

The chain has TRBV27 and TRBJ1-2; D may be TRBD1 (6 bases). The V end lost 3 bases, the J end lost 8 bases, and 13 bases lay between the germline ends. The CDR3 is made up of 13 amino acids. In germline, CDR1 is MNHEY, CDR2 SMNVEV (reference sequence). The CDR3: CASSFRGTLGYTF. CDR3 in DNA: TGTGCCAGCAGTTTCAGGGGCACCTTGGGCTACACCTTC.

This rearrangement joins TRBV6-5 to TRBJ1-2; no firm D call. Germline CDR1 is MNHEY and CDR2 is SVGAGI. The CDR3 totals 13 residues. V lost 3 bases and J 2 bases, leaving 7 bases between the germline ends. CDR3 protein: CASSYARNYGYTF. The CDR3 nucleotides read TGTGCCAGCAGTTATGCCAGAAACTATGGCTACACCTTC.

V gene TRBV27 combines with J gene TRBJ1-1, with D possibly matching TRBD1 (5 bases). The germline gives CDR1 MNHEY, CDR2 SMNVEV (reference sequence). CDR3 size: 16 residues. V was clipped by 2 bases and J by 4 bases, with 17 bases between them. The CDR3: CASSLGGGGIGTEAFF. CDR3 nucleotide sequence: TGTGCCAGCAGTTTAGGGGGTGGAGGGATTGGCACTGAAGCTTTCTTT.

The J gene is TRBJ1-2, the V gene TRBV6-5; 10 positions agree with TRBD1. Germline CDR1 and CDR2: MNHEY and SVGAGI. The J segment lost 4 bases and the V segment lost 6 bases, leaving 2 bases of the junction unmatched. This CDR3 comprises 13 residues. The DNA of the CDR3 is TGTGCCAGCAGGAGGACAGGGGGCTATGGCTACACCTTC. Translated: CASRRTGGYGYTF.

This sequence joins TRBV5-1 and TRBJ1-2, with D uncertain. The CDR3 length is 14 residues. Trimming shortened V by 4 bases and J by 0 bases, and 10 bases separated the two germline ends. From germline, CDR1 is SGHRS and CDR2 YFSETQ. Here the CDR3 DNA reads TGCGCCAGCAGCCCGGGATTGCCTAACTATGGCTACACCTTC. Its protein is CASSPGLPNYGYTF.

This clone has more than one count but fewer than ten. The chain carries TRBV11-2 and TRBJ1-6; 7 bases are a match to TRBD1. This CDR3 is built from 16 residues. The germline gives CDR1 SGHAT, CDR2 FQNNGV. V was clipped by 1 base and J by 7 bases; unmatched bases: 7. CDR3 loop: CASSLAGQRPNSPLHF. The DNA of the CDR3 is TGTGCCAGCAGCTTAGCGGGACAGCGACCAAATTCACCCCTCCACTTT.